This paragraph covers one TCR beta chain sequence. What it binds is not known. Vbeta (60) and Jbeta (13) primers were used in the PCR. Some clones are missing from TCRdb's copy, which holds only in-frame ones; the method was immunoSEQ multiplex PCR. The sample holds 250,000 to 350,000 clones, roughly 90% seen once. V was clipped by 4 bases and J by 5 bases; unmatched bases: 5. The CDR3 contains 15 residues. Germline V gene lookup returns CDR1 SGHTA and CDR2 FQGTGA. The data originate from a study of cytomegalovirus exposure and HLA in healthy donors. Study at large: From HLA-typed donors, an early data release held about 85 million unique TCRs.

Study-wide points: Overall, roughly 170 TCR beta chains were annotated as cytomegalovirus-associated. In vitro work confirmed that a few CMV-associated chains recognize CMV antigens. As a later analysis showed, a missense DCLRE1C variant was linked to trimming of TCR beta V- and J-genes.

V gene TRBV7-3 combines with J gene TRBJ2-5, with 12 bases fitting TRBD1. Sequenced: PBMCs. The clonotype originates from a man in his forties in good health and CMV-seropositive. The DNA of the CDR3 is TGTGCCAGCAGCTCGTCCGGGACAGGGGGCGAGACCCAGTACTTC. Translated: CASSSSGTGGETQYF.